A selection of T cell receptor beta chains follows, all from one sample in a study of OX40 agonist ivuxolimab in advanced cancers. TCRdb's copy holds only in-frame clones and misses some; the assay was immunoSEQ multiplex PCR. In the table there are approximately 70,000 clones, roughly 80% of which are singletons. The source material was CD4+ or CD8+ T cells sorted from blood, sampled in a trial of the OX40 agonist ivuxolimab. All receptors derive from an adult with an advanced solid tumor such as melanoma, head and neck, liver or kidney cancer. Both conserved end residues are part of each CDR3. Each record gives: D gene, J gene, V gene, CDR3 length, clone size, CDR3 DNA, CDR3 protein. A D gene is named only where the DNA matches it firmly. The listing skips clone size in some rows; elsewhere it reads once, few, many or a size class.

>.|TRBJ1-2|TRBV18|17|.
TGTGCCAGCTCGCCCTTCAGACAGGTAGTTGCCCTTGGGGGCTACACCTTC
CASSPFRQVVALGGYTF
>.|TRBJ2-2|TRBV7-3|15|.
TGTGCCAGCAGCTTATACGGGGGCCCTACCGGGGAGCTGTTTTTT
CASSLYGGPTGELFF
>.|TRBJ1-1|TRBV29-1|11|.
TGCAGCGTCGATAACACTGGAGAAGCTTTCTTT
CSVDNTGEAFF
>TRBD1|TRBJ2-5|TRBV9|14|.
TGTGCCAGCAGCGCGATACAGGGGGCCGGGACCCAGTACTTC
CASSAIQGAGTQYF
>.|TRBJ2-3|TRBV2|14|.
TGTGCCAGCAGTGAAGACTATCCCACAGATACGCAGTATTTT
CASSEDYPTDTQYF
>.|TRBJ2-7|TRBV4-3|14|.
TGCGCCAGCAGCCCAGAGACGCCGTCCTACGAGCAGTACTTC
CASSPETPSYEQYF
>TRBD2|TRBJ2-3|TRBV5-1|14|.
TGCGCCAGCAGCTTGGGGACTAGTACAGATACGCAGTATTTT
CASSLGTSTDTQYF
>.|TRBJ2-2|TRBV19|15|.
TGTGCCACCTTAGCAGGGCAGCAGAACACCGGGGAGCTGTTTTTT
CATLAGQQNTGELFF
>.|TRBJ2-1|TRBV10-1|15|few
TGCGCCAGCAGTGAGGATTTGGGGTCGAACAATGAGCAGTTCTTC
CASSEDLGSNNEQFF
>TRBD1|TRBJ2-7|TRBV25-1|14|once
TGTGCCAGCAGTGACCACAGGGGCCCCTACGAGCAGTACTTC
CASSDHRGPYEQYF
>.|TRBJ2-5|TRBV2|10|once
TGTGCCAGCAGTGAGGCCAGTGAGTACTTC
CASSEASEYF
>.|TRBJ2-1|TRBV18|14|.
TGTGCCAGCTCACCAATGGTGGGCTACAATGAGCAGTTCTTC
CASSPMVGYNEQFF
>.|TRBJ2-1|TRBV4-1|15|once
TGCGCCAGCAGCCAAGAAAAAGGATCCTACAATGAGCAGTTCTTC
CASSQEKGSYNEQFF
>TRBD2|TRBJ2-7|TRBV11-2|15|once
TGTGCCAGCAGCCCACTAGCGGGAGGTACCTACGAGCAGTACTTC
CASSPLAGGTYEQYF
>.|TRBJ2-4|TRBV7-9|14|.
TGTGCCAGCAGCTTATCTCAGGGTTCAGACATTCAGTACTTC
CASSLSQGSDIQYF